What follows is one T cell receptor beta chain and its context. The target of this receptor is not known. No base-level quality is on record; no much larger clone is a single base apart. TCRbeta CDR3 regions were amplified from genomic DNA by means of the immunoSEQ Assay, a bias-controlled multiplex PCR. As for the authors' bioinformatics: The number of nucleated cells in each sample was estimated by amplification of reference gene primers within the assay. Sequence reads were collapsed and filtered to measure the absolute abundance of every unique TCRbeta CDR3 rearrangement. For each sample, productive Simpson clonality was calculated as the square root of Simpson's diversity index across productive rearrangements. TCRdb re-hosts the immuneACCESS table, in-frame sequences only. Its copies lack some clones; in the studies checked, an unresolved V gene accounts for under half of them, and the cause for the rest is not known. The DNA gave D and trimming, while V, J and clone size come from that table. The table for this sample lists about 200,000 clones; 89% of them were counted only once. The ten largest clones take up 2% to 2.5% of the sample.

Enrolling through a virtual design, the prospective study's participants ranged in age from roughly 18 to 95 years and lived across about two dozen United States geographic areas. To assign participants to cohorts, the prospective study relied on clinical history that participants themselves reported in a screening survey and a study questionnaire. In the prospective study, mobile phlebotomists collected whole blood, serum and a nasopharyngeal or oropharyngeal swab from each participant. Prospective study participants could optionally give additional blood draws and questionnaires over an approximately two-month period. Prospective study blood samples were shipped either frozen or at room temperature before DNA extraction. This sample stems from a study of blood T cell repertoires in COVID-19 (dated by TCRdb to between 2020 and 2021). Regarding the study in general: Samples from collaborators originated in the United States, Italy and Spain and spanned both the acute and convalescent phases of COVID-19. HLA class I and class II types, where available, came from metadata supplied by the sample provider rather than from assay-based typing. A freely available public database, intended as a resource for researchers studying the immune response to SARS-CoV-2, is where the repertoires were released. Subjects who had been exposed to COVID-19, were actively infected with it, or had recovered from it provided the deeply sampled blood TCRbeta repertoires that made up the dataset. Nearly every sample came with metadata listing a de-identified subject ID, COVID-19 status, age in years and sex. Samples were obtained from the ongoing ImmuneRACE study (first 160 participants) and from about 1,300 subjects provided by 6 global collaborators. The material from the prospective study consisted of cDNA or gDNA derived from T cells, B-cell-depleted T cells, or PBMCs.

The paper as a whole reports these results and caveats: The amount of clinical and demographic metadata varied by source and participant and was provided uncurated.

The sequence was obtained from a middle-aged woman with acute COVID-19. The sequenced sample was PBMCs or T cells enriched from blood (not recorded which).

At the DNA level, the sequence is TGTGCCAGCAGCTTAGACGGACAGACCTACGAGCAGTACTTC. It translates as CASSLDGQTYEQYF. Recombination linked TRBV7-8 to TRBJ2-7; the D segment could be TRBD1, given 6 matching bases. Its CDR3 holds 14 amino acids, cysteine through phenylalanine. The DNA shown is the 42-base CDR3, in frame from base 1. The trim is 1 base for V and 2 bases for J, with a gap of 9 bases between the germline ends. The germline V gene supplies CDR1 SGHVS and CDR2 FQNEAQ.